This TCR beta chain came from a study of T cells after yellow fever vaccination. There are 16 residues in the CDR3. Trimming cost V 6 bases and J 7 bases, with 22 bases left between them. TCR cDNA, made by 5'RACE template switching, carried an added universal primer site and UMIs. TCRdb ran MiXCR on the 5' RACE reads and lists one entry per CDR3 protein. The sample includes around 530,000 distinct CDR3 sequences, roughly a sixth of them seen just once. About this clonotype: Its antigen is unidentified.

Study-wide results and limits: The study re-detected most primary-vaccination clones after the booster (around 96% CD4, just over 85% CD8).

This sequence originates from a man between 18 and 35 years old who received the YFV17D yellow fever vaccine. The starting material was PBMCs, obtained 4 to 5 days after the first yellow fever vaccination. V usage is TRBV12-3 or TRBV12-4 and J usage is TRBJ2-1, with D maybe TRBD1 (7 bases). This CDR3 is CASRHSQGGGKNEQFF. The CDR3 DNA is TGTGCCAGCAGACACTCCCAGGGGGGCGGAAAAAATGAGCAGTTCTTC.